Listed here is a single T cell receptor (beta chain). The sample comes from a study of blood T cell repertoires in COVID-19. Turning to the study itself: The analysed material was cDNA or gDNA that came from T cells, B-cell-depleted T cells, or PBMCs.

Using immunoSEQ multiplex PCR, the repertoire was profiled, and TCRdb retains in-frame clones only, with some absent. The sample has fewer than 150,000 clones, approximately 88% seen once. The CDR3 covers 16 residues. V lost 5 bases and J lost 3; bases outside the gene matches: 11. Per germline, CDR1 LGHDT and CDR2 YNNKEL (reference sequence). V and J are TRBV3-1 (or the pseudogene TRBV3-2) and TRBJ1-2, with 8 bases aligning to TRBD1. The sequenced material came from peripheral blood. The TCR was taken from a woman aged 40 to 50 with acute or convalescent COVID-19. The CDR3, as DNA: TGTGCCAGCAGCTACAAACCGCCGGGACAGGACTATGGCTACACCTTC. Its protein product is CASSYKPPGQDYGYTF.